A single sample is the source of the 24 T cell receptor beta chains below, sequenced in a study of blood T cells in healthy people across ages. PCR was performed a second time for roughly 7 to 11 cycles using a sample-barcoded 5' primer and a J-beta primer mix. TCRdb reprocessed the 5' RACE reads via MiXCR and lists one record per CDR3 protein. Of 2 million or so distinct CDR3 sequences in the sample, less than 50% were seen once. Sample: blood. These TCRs come from a woman aged 40 to 50 in good health.

The V call is TRBV6-2 or TRBV6-3, the J call TRBJ2-3; D gene uncertain. This CDR3 region has 15 residues. The V gene lost 2 bases and the J gene lost 0 bases, with 9 bases spanning the gap. Germline CDR1 is MNHEY and CDR2 is SVGEGT. The CDR3 DNA follows: TGTGCCAGCAGTTACGAAGCGACTAGCACAGATACGCAGTATTTT. This gives the protein CASSYEATSTDTQYF.

The J gene is TRBJ2-1, the V gene TRBV12-3 or TRBV12-4; 8 nucleotides agree with TRBD2. The CDR3 is 15 amino acids. V shed 2 bases, J shed 9 bases, and the junction held 9 bases outside the gene matches. In nucleotides, the CDR3 is TGTGCCAGCAGTTTACGCGGGGGGCCCCAGGGTGAGCAGTTCTTC. This translates into CASSLRGGPQGEQFF.

This clonotype was found a few times. The chain joins TRBV7-9 to TRBJ2-7, with D possibly TRBD1 on 5 matching bases. V was trimmed by 5 bases and J by 1 base, leaving 15 bases between them. The CDR3 is 15 amino acids. Germline-derived CDR1 and CDR2 are SEHNR and FQNEAQ (reference sequence). The CDR3 nucleotides read TGTGCCAGCAGCACCATGGGCAGGGTGTCCTACGAGCAGTACTTC. This gives the protein CASSTMGRVSYEQYF.

J is TRBJ1-1 and V is TRBV7-9; D is unclear. V lost 2 bases and J lost 2, with 6 bases in between. Germline CDR1 is SEHNR and CDR2 is FQNEAQ (reference sequence). The CDR3 is 13 residues long. The CDR3 sequence: CASSLNSNTEAFF. In DNA form, the CDR3 reads TGTGCCAGCAGCTTAAATTCCAACACTGAAGCTTTCTTT.

There are a few counts of this clonotype. This sequence joins TRBV7-2 and TRBJ2-1; perhaps TRBD2 as D (5 bases). Trimming pared 1 base from V and 0 bases from J, leaving 13 bases between. In germline, CDR1 is SGHTA, CDR2 FQGNSA. This CDR3 spans 17 amino acids. The CDR3 protein is CASSLVHGGSSYNEQFF. In nucleotides, the CDR3 is TGTGCCAGCAGCTTAGTCCATGGTGGGAGCTCCTACAATGAGCAGTTCTTC.

The V gene is TRBV4-1, the J gene TRBJ2-3, with 12 bases aligning to TRBD2. This CDR3 is 17 amino acids long. Germline assignment: CDR1 MGHRA and CDR2 YSYEKL. The ends lost 0 bases at V and 4 bases at J; junction bases unmatched: 5. The CDR3 sequence is CASSQEASGGAADTQYF. Written as DNA, the CDR3 is TGCGCCAGCAGCCAAGAGGCTAGCGGGGGGGCCGCAGATACGCAGTATTTT.

The chain joins TRBV4-1 to TRBJ2-1; D is undetermined. V dropped 0 bases and J dropped 9 bases, with 6 bases sitting between them. The germline V gene encodes CDR1 MGHRA and CDR2 YSYEKL. The CDR3 is 12 amino acids. The DNA for the CDR3 is TGCGCCAGCAGCCAAGACGGCCTTGAGCAGTTCTTC. Residues: CASSQDGLEQFF.

This chain links TRBV14 with TRBJ2-1; tentatively, D is TRBD2 (6 bases). The ends were cut back, 4 bases at V and 8 bases at J, with 24 bases in the middle. The CDR3 loop spans 17 amino acids. Germline CDR1 reads SGHDN; CDR2 reads FVKESK. The CDR3 protein is CASSPYLAVPESDEQFF. CDR3 DNA sequence: TGTGCCAGCAGCCCATATTTAGCGGTTCCGGAGAGCGATGAGCAGTTCTTC.

The J gene is TRBJ1-2, the V gene TRBV28; weak D call: TRBD1 (6 bases). Between the trimmed V and J ends, which lost 6 bases and 7 bases, there was a span of 18 bases. The CDR3 covers 14 residues. CDR1 and CDR2 from the germline V gene are MDHEN and SYDVKM. The CDR3 DNA is TGTGCCAGCAGCCCAGGGGTGAGGCTCGGTGGCTACACCTTC. Translated, it gives CASSPGVRLGGYTF.

V gene TRBV19 combines with J gene TRBJ1-2; TRBD1 might be the D (5 bases). The CDR3 runs 16 residues. V shed 1 base and J shed 4 bases, with 16 bases lying between them. CDR1 is LNHDA and CDR2 is SQIVND in the germline V gene (reference sequence). The CDR3 region is CASSIVGASRGYGYTF. The CDR3 nucleotides read TGTGCCAGTAGTATAGTTGGGGCCAGCCGCGGCTATGGCTACACCTTC.

The chain has TRBV20-1 and TRBJ2-3, with 7 nucleotides matching TRBD2. The CDR3 has 12 residues. V was pared by 4 bases and J by 6 bases, with 4 bases of the junction left unmatched. CDR1 is DFQATT, CDR2 SNEGSKA, per germline (reference sequence). CDR3 loop: CSAMTSLDTQYF. CDR3 coding DNA: TGCAGTGCTATGACTAGCCTGGATACGCAGTATTTT.

This rearrangement joins TRBV7-2 to TRBJ2-1; maybe TRBD2 (6 bases). The CDR3 consists of 16 residues. With 1 base removed from V and 3 bases from J, the gap between germline ends came to 13 bases. The germline V gene encodes CDR1 SGHTA and CDR2 FQGNSA. The CDR3 here is CASSLVGAGYYNEQFF. CDR3 nucleotides: TGTGCCAGCAGCTTAGTTGGGGCGGGGTACTACAATGAGCAGTTCTTC.

The V and J genes are TRBV19 and TRBJ1-2, with D hard to call. With 6 bases removed from V and 7 bases from J, the gap between germline ends came to 21 bases. Germline lookup yields CDR1 LNHDA and CDR2 SQIVND (reference sequence). This CDR3 is built from 15 residues. CDR3 DNA: TGTGCCAGTAGCCCCCCGGACCCGGGAAGGGTTGGCTACACCTTC. Its translation is CASSPPDPGRVGYTF.

The gene calls are TRBV7-2 and TRBJ2-3; D is perhaps TRBD2 (7 bases). This CDR3 has 17 residues. Germline-derived CDR1 and CDR2 are SGHTA and FQGNSA. Trimming stripped 2 bases from V and 4 bases from J, with 19 bases between. The CDR3 sequence is CASSLSRGPVMSDTQYF. CDR3 in DNA: TGTGCCAGCAGCTTATCGCGGGGGCCGGTCATGTCAGATACGCAGTATTTT.

The chain couples TRBV6-5 to TRBJ2-5, with 9 nucleotides matching TRBD2. The V gene's germline CDR1 is MNHEY and CDR2 SVGAGI. This CDR3 comprises 16 residues. V gave up 0 bases and J gave up 4 bases; unmatched junction bases: 6. CDR3 sequence: CASSYSIAGARETQYF. Here the CDR3 DNA reads TGTGCCAGCAGTTACTCAATAGCGGGGGCAAGAGAGACCCAGTACTTC.

This rearrangement joins TRBV20-1 to TRBJ1-1, with D possibly being TRBD1 (6 bases). The CDR3 covers 13 residues. CDR1 and CDR2 (germline): DFQATT, SNEGSKA (reference sequence). V was cut by 3 bases and J by 0 bases, with 8 bases left in between. The chain's CDR3 is CSASGDMNTEAFF. The CDR3 DNA follows: TGCAGTGCTAGCGGGGACATGAACACTGAAGCTTTCTTT.

For this clonotype: A much more abundant neighbour one base away suggests this may be a read error. This chain links TRBV4-3 with TRBJ2-1; no definite D call. Trimming took off 0 bases at V and 10 bases at J, with 16 bases between the two ends. The CDR3 is made up of 15 amino acids. The V gene's germline CDR1 is LGHNA and CDR2 YSLEER. The CDR3 DNA follows: TGCGCCAGCAGCCAAGACCGCTCTGGGGAATCCGAGCAGTTCTTC. This sequence encodes CASSQDRSGESEQFF.

The V gene is TRBV5-1, the J gene TRBJ1-2, with D tentatively TRBD1 (5 bases). The CDR3 consists of 14 residues. In germline, CDR1 is SGHRS, CDR2 YFSETQ. Trimming removed 3 bases at V and 4 bases at J, with 13 bases between. As DNA, the CDR3 is TGCGCCAGCAGCTCAAAGGGGCCGGGCTATGGCTACACCTTC. Its protein is CASSSKGPGYGYTF.

The V and J genes are TRBV20-1 and TRBJ1-2, with TRBD1 as a possible D gene (6 bases). The germline V gene encodes CDR1 DFQATT and CDR2 SNEGSKA (reference sequence). CDR3 length: 14 amino acids. The V and J ends lost 0 bases and 4 bases respectively, with 12 bases between them. This chain's CDR3 is CSARDPGGFYGYTF. The DNA for the CDR3 is TGCAGTGCTAGAGATCCGGGGGGCTTCTATGGCTACACCTTC.

As DNA, the CDR3 is TGCAGTGCTCACCCGACTAGCGGGGGCAATGAGCAGTTCTTC. Amino acids: CSAHPTSGGNEQFF. This chain joins TRBV20-1 and TRBJ2-1; 12 bases fit TRBD2. The CDR3 consists of 14 residues. From germline, CDR1 is DFQATT and CDR2 SNEGSKA (reference sequence). The junction had 5 bases not matched to a gene; V was cut back by 5 bases and J by 6 bases.

There are a few counts of this clonotype. The chain couples TRBV20-1 to TRBJ1-2, with D maybe TRBD1 (6 bases). Germline CDR1 DFQATT, CDR2 SNEGSKA (reference sequence). The CDR3 sequence is 15 residues long. The V gene lost 6 bases and the J gene lost 8 bases, with 25 bases spanning the gap. The CDR3 DNA sequence: TGCAGTGCCACCCTCCGGGGGCCATCTTTAGGGGGCTACACCTTC. Residues: CSATLRGPSLGGYTF.

In this sample, this clonotype turned up many times. The chain uses TRBV11-2 and TRBJ2-5; D is undetermined. This CDR3 spans 13 amino acids. The V gene's germline CDR1 is SGHAT and CDR2 FQNNGV. Trimming removed 0 bases from V and 4 bases from J, with 6 bases in between. DNA of the CDR3: TGTGCCAGCAGCTTAGAACGCTTAGAGACCCAGTACTTC. Protein: CASSLERLETQYF.

V is TRBV12-3 or TRBV12-4 and J is TRBJ1-2; weak D call: TRBD1 (6 bases). The CDR3 loop spans 13 amino acids. V lost 6 bases, J lost 5 bases, and 13 bases lay in between. The CDR3 here is CASSSNRDYGYTF. For the CDR3, the DNA is TGTGCCAGCAGCAGCAACAGGGATTATGGCTACACCTTC.

The J gene is TRBJ2-4, the V gene TRBV7-9; TRBD1 matches at 8 bases. The CDR3 runs 16 residues. Germline assignment: CDR1 SEHNR and CDR2 FQNEAQ (reference sequence). V shed 5 bases and J 0 bases; nucleotides not matched to a gene: 6. CDR3 sequence reads: CASSRQGSLAKNIQYF. The DNA for the CDR3 is TGTGCCAGCAGCCGACAGGGGTCCTTAGCCAAAAACATTCAGTACTTC.